What follows are 26 T cell receptor beta chains derived from one specimen sequenced in a study of blood T cell repertoires in COVID-19. Profiling relied on immunoSEQ multiplex PCR, and the TCRdb table lists in-frame clones only, not all of them. The sample has roughly 120,000 clones; roughly four fifths are singletons. The source material was peripheral blood. The receptors were sampled from a man in his fifties or sixties with acute or convalescent COVID-19.

The sample holds a few counts of this clone. The chain is built from TRBV4-1 and TRBJ1-5, with 7 positions matching TRBD1. The CDR3 has 15 amino acids. Germline V gene data show CDR1 as MGHRA and CDR2 as YSYEKL. V lost 0 bases to trimming and J lost 5 bases; unmatched junction nucleotides: 4. CDR3 sequence: CASSQDDRDDQPQHF. The CDR3 bases are TGCGCCAGCAGCCAAGACGACAGGGATGATCAGCCCCAGCATTTT.

The chain couples TRBV12-2 to TRBJ1-2. TRBV12-2 counts as a pseudogene. The CDR3 covers 17 residues. The CDR3 bases are TGTGCAAGTCGCTCTAAGGTGGAGCTGGAAAGTTTGTATGGCTACACCTTC. Amino acids: CASRSKVELESLYGYTF.

This chain joins TRBV9 and TRBJ2-3; the match to TRBD2 covers 9 bases. V trimming: 1 base; J trimming: 2 bases; junction bases outside the gene matches: 2. The CDR3 covers 15 residues. Germline CDR1 reads SGDLS; CDR2 reads YYNGEE. CDR3 region: CASSVLAGHTDTQYF. CDR3 bases: TGTGCCAGCAGCGTACTAGCGGGGCACACAGATACGCAGTATTTT.

This clone was observed at least ten times. V gene TRBV16 combines with J gene TRBJ1-1, with 8 positions matching TRBD1. V lost 4 bases and J lost 3; bases outside the gene matches: 4. The CDR3 length is 14 residues. Germline CDR1 KGHSY, CDR2 FQNENV. CDR3 nucleotide sequence: TGTGCCAGCAGCCCCCGGACAGGGTACACTGAAGCTTTCTTT. It encodes CASSPRTGYTEAFF.

The chain recombines TRBV28 with TRBJ1-4, with TRBD1 matching 8 bases. V shed 6 bases, J shed 7 bases, and the junction held 7 bases outside the gene matches. CDR1 MDHEN and CDR2 SYDVKM come from the germline V gene. There are 14 residues in the CDR3. CDR3 amino acids: CASRDTGGGEKLFF. CDR3 nucleotides: TGTGCCAGCAGGGATACAGGGGGTGGTGAAAAACTGTTTTTT.

The chain combines TRBV21-1 with TRBJ2-7; the table names TRBD1, a call not compared with the DNA. TRBV21-1 is classified as a pseudogene. This CDR3 has 16 residues. As DNA, the CDR3 is TGTGCCAGCAGCAAGGGAGGGACAGGGGGGATGTGCGAGCAGTACTTC. Protein sequence: CASSKGGTGGMCEQYF.

This chain connects TRBV15 to TRBJ1-4, with D perhaps matching TRBD1 (5 bases). CDR3 length: 14 amino acids. From germline, CDR1 is LNHNV and CDR2 YYDKDF (reference sequence). The germline V and J ends were trimmed by 4 bases and 10 bases, with 16 bases remaining between them. The CDR3 DNA reads TGTGCCACCAGCAACCTCAGAAGGGGCCGAAAACTGTTTTTT. Protein sequence: CATSNLRRGRKLFF.

This clone has a handful of counts. The chain carries TRBV5-8 and TRBJ2-3; D ambiguous. CDR3 length equals 12 residues. The germline gives CDR1 SGHTS, CDR2 YDEGEE. Trimming took 2 bases from V and 5 from J, leaving 6 bases between them. CDR3 in amino acids: CASSFGVDTQYF. CDR3 DNA sequence: TGTGCCAGCAGCTTTGGAGTAGATACGCAGTATTTT.

V is TRBV30 and J is TRBJ1-5; the match to TRBD1 covers 10 bases. The CDR3 runs 14 residues. Germline V gives CDR1 GTSNPN, CDR2 SVGIG (reference sequence). With 1 base clipped from V and 6 bases from J, the junction kept 3 bases outside the gene matches. Here the CDR3 reads CAWSGQGAGQPQHF. The CDR3 DNA sequence: TGTGCCTGGAGTGGACAGGGGGCGGGTCAGCCCCAGCATTTT.

The chain has TRBV27 and TRBJ2-5; D not resolved. The CDR3 covers 14 residues. Per the germline V gene, CDR1 is MNHEY and CDR2 is SMNVEV (reference sequence). V gave up 1 base and J gave up 2 bases, with 8 bases separating them. The CDR3 loop reads CASSLLARQETQYF. CDR3 coding DNA: TGTGCCAGCAGTTTATTGGCCAGGCAAGAGACCCAGTACTTC.

The chain recombines TRBV6-4 with TRBJ1-1; D not certain. V lost 6 bases and J lost 1, with 12 bases in between. The length of the CDR3 is 14 residues. In germline, CDR1 is MRHNA, CDR2 SNTAGT. The CDR3 bases are TGTGCCAGCAGCGACAACCGAGAGAACACTGAAGCTTTCTTT. Protein: CASSDNRENTEAFF.

This chain joins TRBV4-2 and TRBJ1-4; D gene ambiguous. V was cut by 0 bases and J by 7 bases, with 12 bases left in between. This CDR3 contains 15 residues. Per germline, CDR1 LGHNA and CDR2 YNFKEQ. The chain's CDR3 is CASSQEVREREKLFF. The DNA of the CDR3 is TGTGCCAGCAGCCAAGAAGTGAGGGAGCGTGAAAAACTGTTTTTT.

J is TRBJ2-1 and V is TRBV7-3; 7 bases are a match to TRBD1. Per germline, CDR1 SGHTA and CDR2 FQGTGA. The CDR3 has 17 amino acids. V shed 5 bases, J shed 1 base, and the junction held 11 bases outside the gene matches. The CDR3 reads CASSEKTGLSSYNEQFF. CDR3 DNA: TGTGCCAGCAGCGAAAAGACAGGGCTCAGTTCCTACAATGAGCAGTTCTTC.

The count of this clone is one. The V and J genes are TRBV7-3 and TRBJ2-1, with TRBD2 matching over 9 bases. The CDR3 is 16 amino acids. Germline values: CDR1 SGHTA, CDR2 FQGTGA. J was trimmed by 6 bases and V by 5 bases; bases with no gene match: 11. CDR3 nucleotide sequence: TGTGCCAGCAGCCCCATAGGCGGGAGGGCTTCCAATGAGCAGTTCTTC. The encoded protein is CASSPIGGRASNEQFF.

This chain uses TRBV29-1 with TRBJ2-1; 12 bases map to TRBD2. Germline loops: CDR1 SQVTM, CDR2 ANQGSEA. The CDR3 covers 14 residues. V lost 4 bases, J lost 8 bases, and 6 bases stayed unmatched. CDR3 sequence (DNA): TGCAGCGTTGCTAGCGGGAGGGCCAACTATGAGCAGTTCTTC. Translating it yields CSVASGRANYEQFF.

The chain recombines TRBV7-3 with TRBJ2-3, with 9 bases fitting TRBD1. CDR1 is SGHTA and CDR2 is FQGTGA in the germline V gene. The CDR3 is 15 amino acids. V lost 3 bases to trimming and J lost 2 bases; unmatched junction nucleotides: 3. In DNA form, the CDR3 reads TGTGCCAGCAGCTTGGACAGGGGATACACAGATACGCAGTATTTT. Residues: CASSLDRGYTDTQYF.

This chain joins TRBV6-5 and TRBJ2-7; 8 bases fit TRBD2. The CDR3 consists of 14 residues. Germline assignment: CDR1 MNHEY and CDR2 SVGAGI. Germline trimming cut 0 bases from V and 5 bases from J; bases unmatched to any gene: 3. For the CDR3, the DNA is TGTGCCAGCAGTTACTCGAGACTAGCGCACGAGCAGTACTTC. Translating it yields CASSYSRLAHEQYF.

The chain recombines TRBV7-3 with TRBJ2-1, with TRBD2 matching 11 bases. CDR1 is SGHTA, CDR2 FQGTGA, per germline. The CDR3 has 16 amino acids. V trimming: 4 bases; J trimming: 6 bases; junction bases outside the gene matches: 8. Here the CDR3 DNA reads TGTGCCAGCAGCTCTGTTAGCGGGGGGGCCAGCAATGAGCAGTTCTTC. Its protein is CASSSVSGGASNEQFF. The variable domain in full, completed from reference TRBV7-3 and TRBJ2-1, reads GAGVSQTPSNKVTEKGKYVELRCDPISGHTALYWYRQSLGQGPEFLIYFQGTGAADDSGLPNDRFFAVRPEGSVSTLKIQRTERGDSAVYLCASSSVSGGASNEQFFGPGTRLTVL.

The chain couples TRBV7-8 to TRBJ2-3; 11 bases line up with TRBD2. The CDR3 sequence is 17 residues long. The germline gives CDR1 SGHVS, CDR2 FQNEAQ. J was trimmed by 4 bases and V by 1 base; bases with no gene match: 7. In DNA form, the CDR3 reads TGTGCCAGCAGCTTAGTAGTTAGCGGGGGGGCTTCAGATACGCAGTATTTT. Its protein product is CASSLVVSGGASDTQYF.

Turning to this clone: Just one base apart from a much larger clone, this may be a read error. V is TRBV11-2 and J is TRBJ1-1, with D perhaps matching TRBD1 (6 bases). The V end was cut by 2 bases, the J end by 3 bases, with 7 bases between. This CDR3 is built from 13 residues. The germline V gene encodes CDR1 SGHAT and CDR2 FQNNGV. CDR3 region: CASSLNRDTEAFF. CDR3 DNA sequence: TGTGCCAGCAGCTTAAACAGGGACACTGAAGCTTTCTTT.

The rearrangement links TRBV13 to TRBJ2-2; a possible D gene is TRBD2 (5 bases). This CDR3 contains 16 residues. Trimming stripped 5 bases from V and 1 base from J, with 14 bases between. From germline, CDR1 is PRHDT and CDR2 FYEKMQ (reference sequence). CDR3 region: CASSPLAGGNTGELFF. The DNA of the CDR3 is TGTGCCAGCAGCCCCCTGGCCGGAGGGAACACCGGGGAGCTGTTTTTT.

In DNA, the CDR3 is TGCGCCAGCAGCCAAGATGGGACAGGGGTTAATCAGCCCCAGCATTTT. This translates into CASSQDGTGVNQPQHF. V usage is TRBV4-1 and J usage is TRBJ1-5; TRBD1 matches 10 bases. The V segment lost 0 bases and the J segment 4 bases; nucleotides outside the gene matches: 3. The CDR3 length is 16 residues. From germline, CDR1 is MGHRA and CDR2 YSYEKL.

Remarks on this clone: The junction differs from germline at one of its ends, possibly a read error. The genes are TRBV5-1 and TRBJ1-1, with D maybe TRBD1 (6 bases). The CDR3 has 13 amino acids. Germline V gene lookup returns CDR1 SGHRS and CDR2 YFSETQ. CDR3 in DNA: TGCGCCAGCACAACAGGGTTGAAAACTGAAGCTTTCTTT. It specifies CASTTGLKTEAFF. The entire variable domain, with the rest obtained from reference TRBV5-1 and TRBJ1-1, is as follows: KAGVTQTPRYLIKTRGQQVTLSCSPISGHRSVSWYQQTPGQGLQFLFEYFSETQRNKGNFPGRFSGRQFSNSRSEMNVSTLELGDSALYLCASTTGLKTEAFFGQGTRLTVV.

As for this clone: Germline is not matched at one junction end, which may reflect a read error. The chain carries TRBV28 and TRBJ1-5; 8 nucleotides match TRBD1. The germline V gene encodes CDR1 MDHEN and CDR2 SYDVKM. The CDR3 sequence is 14 residues long. CDR3 residues: CASSAGQENQPQHF. The CDR3 DNA is TGTGCAAGCAGTGCGGGACAGGAGAATCAGCCCCAGCATTTT. Based on the CDR3 plus reference TRBV28 and TRBJ1-5, the full variable domain is DVKVTQSSRYLVKRTGEKVFLECVQDMDHENMFWYRQDPGLGLRLIYFSYDVKMKEKGDIPEGYSVSREKKERFSLILESASTNQTSMYLCASSAGQENQPQHFGDGTRLSIL.

V is TRBV1 and J is TRBJ2-7; the table's TRBD2 call for D was not verified on the DNA. TRBV1 represents a pseudogene. The CDR3 has 14 amino acids. CDR3 DNA sequence: TGCACCACCGACCTAGCGGGGGCCTCATACGAGCAGTACTTC. This sequence encodes CTTDLAGASYEQYF.

This clone was observed a few times. This chain uses TRBV2 with TRBJ2-5; the match to TRBD2 covers 12 bases. The CDR3 extends over 16 amino acids. J gave up 3 bases and V 6 bases, and 8 bases lay outside the gene matches. Germline values: CDR1 SNHLY, CDR2 FYNNEI. CDR3 sequence reads: CASSATSGGIKETQYF. CDR3 DNA: TGTGCCAGCAGCGCCACTAGCGGGGGGATTAAAGAGACCCAGTACTTC.